This T cell receptor (beta chain) comes out of a study of read filtering for tumor transcriptome and immune sequencing. General study results and limits: Single-read clonotypes: 80% to 90% of IR-seq clonotypes (roughly 4% of reads), almost 75% of RNA-seq clonotypes (approximately 49% of reads). Dropping single-read clonotypes raised IR-seq and RNA-seq shared-clonotype correlation.

As regards this clonotype: Its antigen is still unknown.

Germline CDR1 reads DFQATT; CDR2 reads SNEGSKA (reference sequence). Trimming took 4 bases from V and 5 from J, leaving 6 bases between them. The CDR3 is 11 residues long. From about 400 ng of RNA, a library with molecular barcoded alpha/delta and beta/gamma adaptors was made. Using its own MiXCR run on the reads, TCRdb lists one record per CDR3 protein. This sample carries around 35,000 distinct CDR3 sequences, roughly 13% of them seen once, and the ten largest clones take approximately 35%. The clonotype originates from a donor at least 40 years old with multiple myeloma. V usage is TRBV20-1 and J usage is TRBJ2-1, with a tentative D call TRBD2 (6 bases). Input material: a population of CD138-negative cells sorted from bone marrow. The CDR3 is CSAIADNEQFF. The CDR3 nucleotides read TGCAGTGCTATAGCGGACAATGAGCAGTTCTTC.